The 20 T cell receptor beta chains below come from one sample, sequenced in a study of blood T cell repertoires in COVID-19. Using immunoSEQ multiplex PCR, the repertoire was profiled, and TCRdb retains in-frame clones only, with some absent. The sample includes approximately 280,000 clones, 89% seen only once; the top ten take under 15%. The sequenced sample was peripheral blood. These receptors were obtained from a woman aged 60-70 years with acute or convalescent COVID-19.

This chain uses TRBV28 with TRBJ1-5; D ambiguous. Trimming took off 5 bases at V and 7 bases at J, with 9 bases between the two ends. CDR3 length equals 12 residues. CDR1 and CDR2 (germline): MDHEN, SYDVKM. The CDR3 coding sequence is TGTGCCAGCAGTCCCCGTAGCCAGCCCCAGCATTTT. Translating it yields CASSPRSQPQHF.

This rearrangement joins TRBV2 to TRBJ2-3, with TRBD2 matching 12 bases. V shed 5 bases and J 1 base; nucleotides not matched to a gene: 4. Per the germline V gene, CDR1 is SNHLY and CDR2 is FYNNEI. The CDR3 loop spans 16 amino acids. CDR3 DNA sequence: TGTGCCAGCAGTTTGACTAGCGGGGGCCGCACAGATACGCAGTATTTT. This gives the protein CASSLTSGGRTDTQYF.

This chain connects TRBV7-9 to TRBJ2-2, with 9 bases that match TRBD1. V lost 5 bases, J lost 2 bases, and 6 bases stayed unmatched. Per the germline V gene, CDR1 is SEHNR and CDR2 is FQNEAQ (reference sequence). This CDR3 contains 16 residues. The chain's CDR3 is CASSPGTGINTGELFF. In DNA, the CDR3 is TGTGCCAGCAGCCCCGGGACAGGGATTAACACCGGGGAGCTGTTTTTT.

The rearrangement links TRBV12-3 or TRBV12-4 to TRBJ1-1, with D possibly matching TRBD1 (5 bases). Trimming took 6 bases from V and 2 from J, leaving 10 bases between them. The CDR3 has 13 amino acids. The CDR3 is CASRLRENTEAFF. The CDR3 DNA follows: TGTGCCAGCAGACTCAGGGAAAACACTGAAGCTTTCTTT.

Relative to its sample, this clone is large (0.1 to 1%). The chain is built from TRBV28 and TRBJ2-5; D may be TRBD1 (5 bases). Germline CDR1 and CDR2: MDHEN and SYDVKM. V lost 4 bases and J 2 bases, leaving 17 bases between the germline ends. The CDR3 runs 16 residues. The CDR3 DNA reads TGTGCCAGCAGTTCCATGGGGCAAGGCCTTCAAGAGACCCAGTACTTC. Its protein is CASSSMGQGLQETQYF.

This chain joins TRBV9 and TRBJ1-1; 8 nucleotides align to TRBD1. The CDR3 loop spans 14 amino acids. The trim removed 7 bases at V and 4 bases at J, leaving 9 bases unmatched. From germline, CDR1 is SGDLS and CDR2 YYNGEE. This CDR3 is CASDTGQGRTEAFF. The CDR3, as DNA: TGTGCCAGCGATACAGGACAGGGTCGCACTGAAGCTTTCTTT. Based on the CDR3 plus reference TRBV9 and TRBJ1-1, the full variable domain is DSGVTQTPKHLITATGQRVTLRCSPRSGDLSVYWYQQSLDQGLQFLIQYYNGEERAKGNILERFSAQQFPDLHSELNLSSLELGDSALYFCASDTGQGRTEAFFGQGTRLTVV.

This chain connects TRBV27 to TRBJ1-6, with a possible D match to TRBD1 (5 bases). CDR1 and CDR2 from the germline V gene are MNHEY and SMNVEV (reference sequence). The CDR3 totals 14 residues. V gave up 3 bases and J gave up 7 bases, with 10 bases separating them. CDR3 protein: CASSFRVLNSPLHF. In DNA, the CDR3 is TGTGCCAGCAGTTTCAGGGTTCTGAATTCACCCCTCCACTTT.

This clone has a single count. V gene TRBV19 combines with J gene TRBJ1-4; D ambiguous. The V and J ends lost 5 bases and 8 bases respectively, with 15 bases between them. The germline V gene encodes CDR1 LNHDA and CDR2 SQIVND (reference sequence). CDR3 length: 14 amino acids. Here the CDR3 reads CASSPEGSREKLFF. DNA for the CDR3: TGTGCCAGTAGTCCGGAGGGCTCCCGGGAAAAACTGTTTTTT.

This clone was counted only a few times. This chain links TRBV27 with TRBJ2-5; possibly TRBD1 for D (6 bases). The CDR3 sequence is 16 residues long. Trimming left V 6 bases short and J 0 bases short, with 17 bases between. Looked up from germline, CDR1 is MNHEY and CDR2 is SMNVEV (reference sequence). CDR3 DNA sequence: TGTGCCAGCAGCGTTACAACTACAGGGTACCAAGAGACCCAGTACTTC. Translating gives CASSVTTTGYQETQYF.

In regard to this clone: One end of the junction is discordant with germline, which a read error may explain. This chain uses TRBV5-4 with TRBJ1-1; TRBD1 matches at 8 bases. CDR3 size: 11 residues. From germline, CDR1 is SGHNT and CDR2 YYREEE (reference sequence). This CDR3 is CASSLGTGTVF. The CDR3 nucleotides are TGTGCCAGCAGCTTGGGGACAGGGACAGTCTTT.

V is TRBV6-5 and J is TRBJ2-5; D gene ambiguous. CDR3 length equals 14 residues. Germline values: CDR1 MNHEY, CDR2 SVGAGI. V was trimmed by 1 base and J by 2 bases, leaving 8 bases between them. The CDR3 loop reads CASSYWRGQETQYF. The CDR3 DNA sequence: TGTGCCAGCAGTTACTGGCGCGGACAAGAGACCCAGTACTTC.

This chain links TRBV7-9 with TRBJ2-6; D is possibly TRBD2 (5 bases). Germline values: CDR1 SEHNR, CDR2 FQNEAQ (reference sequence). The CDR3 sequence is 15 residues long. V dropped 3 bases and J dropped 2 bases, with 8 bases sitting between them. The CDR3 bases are TGTGCCAGCAGCTTTGGACTGGCTGGGGCCAACGTCCTGACTTTC. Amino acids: CASSFGLAGANVLTF.

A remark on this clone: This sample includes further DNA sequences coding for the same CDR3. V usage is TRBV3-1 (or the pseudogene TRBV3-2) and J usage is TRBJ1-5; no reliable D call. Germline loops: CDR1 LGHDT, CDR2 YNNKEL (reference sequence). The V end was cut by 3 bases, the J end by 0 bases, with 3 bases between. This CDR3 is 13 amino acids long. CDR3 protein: CASSQYSNQPQHF. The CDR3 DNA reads TGTGCCAGCAGCCAGTATAGCAATCAGCCCCAGCATTTT.

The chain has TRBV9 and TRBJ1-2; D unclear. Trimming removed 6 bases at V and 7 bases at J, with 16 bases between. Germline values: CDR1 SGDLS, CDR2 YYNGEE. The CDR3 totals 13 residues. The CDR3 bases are TGTGCCAGCACCCCGGGTGAAAAAGCTGGCTACACCTTC. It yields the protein CASTPGEKAGYTF.

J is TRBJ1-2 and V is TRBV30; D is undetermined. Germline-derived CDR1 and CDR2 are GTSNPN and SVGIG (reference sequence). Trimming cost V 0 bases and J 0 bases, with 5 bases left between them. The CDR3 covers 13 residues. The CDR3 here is CAWSVLTNYGYTF. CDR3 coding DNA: TGTGCCTGGAGTGTACTTACTAACTATGGCTACACCTTC.

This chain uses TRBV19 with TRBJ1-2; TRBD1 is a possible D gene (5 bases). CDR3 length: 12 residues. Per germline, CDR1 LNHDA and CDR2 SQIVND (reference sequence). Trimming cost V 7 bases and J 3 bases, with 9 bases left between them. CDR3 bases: TGTGCCAGTAATGGCAGGGACTATGGCTACACCTTC. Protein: CASNGRDYGYTF.

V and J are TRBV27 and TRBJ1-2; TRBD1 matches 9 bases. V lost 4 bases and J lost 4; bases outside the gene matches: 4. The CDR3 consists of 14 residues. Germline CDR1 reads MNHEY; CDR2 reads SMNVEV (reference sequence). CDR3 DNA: TGTGCCAGCAGTTCCGGACAGGGGAGCTATGGCTACACCTTC. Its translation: CASSSGQGSYGYTF.

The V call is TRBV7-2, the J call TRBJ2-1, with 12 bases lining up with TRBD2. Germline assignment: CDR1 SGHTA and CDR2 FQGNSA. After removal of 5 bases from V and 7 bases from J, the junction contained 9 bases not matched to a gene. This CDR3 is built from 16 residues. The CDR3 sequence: CASSLGRLAGANEQFF. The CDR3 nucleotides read TGTGCCAGCAGCCTAGGGCGACTAGCGGGAGCGAATGAGCAGTTCTTC.

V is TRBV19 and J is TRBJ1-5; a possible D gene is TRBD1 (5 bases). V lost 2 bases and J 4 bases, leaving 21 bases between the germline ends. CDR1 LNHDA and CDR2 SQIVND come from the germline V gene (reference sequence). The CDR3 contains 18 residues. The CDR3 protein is CASSIHSLTGTVNQPQHF. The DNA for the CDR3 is TGTGCCAGTAGTATACACTCCCTTACAGGAACAGTAAATCAGCCCCAGCATTTT. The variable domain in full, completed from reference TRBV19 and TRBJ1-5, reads DGGITQSPKYLFRKEGQNVTLSCEQNLNHDAMYWYRQDPGQGLRLIYYSQIVNDFQKGDIAEGYSVSREKKESFPLTVTSAQKNPTAFYLCASSIHSLTGTVNQPQHFGDGTRLSIL.

The CDR3 DNA is TGTGCCAGCAGCCGAGAGCGGGGGCGGGAGCAGTACTTC. Protein sequence: CASSRERGREQYF. The chain couples TRBV7-8 to TRBJ2-7; 8 bases match TRBD2. There are 13 residues in the CDR3. V shed 5 bases and J 7 bases; nucleotides not matched to a gene: 7. The germline V gene has CDR1 SGHVS and CDR2 FQNEAQ.